This TCR beta chain was identified during a study of T cell changes during pregnancy in multiple sclerosis (dated by TCRdb to 2018 to 2020). About the investigation overall: The study looked at changes in the T cell repertoire across pregnancy in women with multiple sclerosis.

A remark on this clone: What antigen it recognizes has not been identified. Base qualities were left out, and no much larger clone turns up one base away.

Looking up the germline V gene yields CDR1 SGDLS and CDR2 YYNGEE. The V end loses 6 bases and the J end loses 2 bases, and a stretch of 9 bases separates them. Measured from the cysteine to the phenylalanine, the CDR3 is 13 residues long. Of the read, only the CDR3 DNA is kept; its 39 bases are in frame from base 1. Receptor amplification or capture employed the immunoSEQ multiplex PCR assay. Held by TCRdb, this immuneACCESS table contains in-frame sequences only and omits some clones. Under half of the omission traces to an unresolved V gene where checked; the cause of the rest is unknown. This sample holds about 100,000 clones; roughly 93% were observed only once. Roughly 0.9% of the sample is taken by the ten largest.

This clonotype originated in a female donor with multiple sclerosis, enrolled in a pregnancy study. The chain is encoded by TRBV9 joined to TRBJ1-3, with TRBD1 as a weak D call on 6 bases. The sample in question was peripheral blood, obtained before pregnancy. The nucleotide sequence reads TGTGCCAGCACGGACAGTCCTGGAAACACCATATATTTT. Translated, it gives CASTDSPGNTIYF.